This T cell receptor (beta chain) was obtained from a study of beta chain features in type 1 diabetes listed by TCRdb under 2018. Notes on the research overall: No differences in mean age, gender distribution, total cell number or subset yield were found between patients and healthy donors. A total of just under 110,000,000 sorted cells were examined across all samples, and RNA yield correlated strongly with the number of cells per subset. In the study, recently diagnosed type 1 diabetes patients and matched healthy donors were compared on the TCRB repertoires of their sorted circulating CD4+ T cell subsets. Whereas all 28 donors provided naive and central memory subsets, regulatory and stem cell-like memory subsets were isolated from just 8 patients and roughly 8 healthy donors.

This clone appeared a few times. The antigen it binds to is not known. Nothing much larger sits one base from this clone, and base qualities are not available. Each donor gave one peripheral blood draw, roughly 110 mL on average, collected into heparinised tubes. Naive, central memory, regulatory and stem cell-like memory CD4+ T cells were sorted on a BD FACSAria II using a panel including CD45RO, CCR7, CD25, CD127, CD95 and CD27. Every sorted population had a purity above 98%. PBMCs were isolated right away by Lymphoprep density gradient centrifugation and were stained directly, without culture. So that batch effects would be minimized, each experiment stained and sorted samples in pairs, pairing one healthy donor with one patient. According to the germline V gene (reference sequence), CDR1 reads SSHAT and CDR2 reads FNYEAQ. The germline ends are 7 bases apart after V is trimmed by 2 bases and J by 3 bases. The CDR3 runs 13 amino acids, cysteine and phenylalanine included. The sequence is cut down to CDR3 DNA, 39 bases in frame from base 1.

Paper-wide results and their limitations: Patients with type 1 diabetes made fewer insertions and deleted more nucleotides at VDJ recombination sites, implying thymic rearrangement abnormalities. Because the HLA sub-analyses included only small numbers of individuals, any influence of HLA type on TCRB rearrangement was left unresolved. Because cDNA rather than genomic DNA was sequenced, highly expressing activated cells could have been over-represented, although no difference in activation and CD3 levels was found between groups. Type 1 diabetes patients showed a moderate but significant shortening of TCRB CDR3 length in all four CD4+ subsets. Naive, central memory and regulatory TCRB repertoires appeared to be more similar among patients than among healthy donors. PCR might favor shorter templates, but patient and control samples were amplified and corrected together, so any skew would affect both groups equally.

All of the isolated RNA was reverse transcribed with the High Capacity cDNA Reverse Transcription Kit, so expressed TCRB transcripts were sequenced. Deep immunoSEQ sequencing was performed on naive, central memory and regulatory T cell samples, with an average of roughly 3.6 million total reads per sample. Sorted cells were lysed in RLT buffer and RNA was extracted with DNase-treated RNeasy Micro or Mini kits, depending on cell number. Each cell subset was processed separately to prevent cross-contamination, with patient and healthy donor samples processed together. TCRB sequences were amplified from cDNA with the immunoSEQ multiplex PCR, producing 87-bp fragments spanning the CDR3 region. Sequencing of the amplicons was performed on the Illumina HiSeq platform. The study's processing was this. PCR bias was computationally corrected using synthetic template baselines, reads within Hamming distance 2 were collapsed, and singletons that could not be merged were discarded. Reads were aligned against IMGT so that V, D and J genes, CDR3 length and insertions or deletions at six rearrangement sites could be assigned. Within each subset, clonotype counts were normalized to the number of sorted cells before true diversity and Gini coefficients were calculated with the tcR R package. The overlap coefficient, calculated on TCRB nucleotide sequences, was used to quantify repertoire sharing. As stored in TCRdb, this immuneACCESS dataset retains in-frame rearrangements with V and J assigned. A fraction of the clones does not appear; measured against another copy, unresolved V genes explain less than half of the discrepancy, and the remainder lacks a known reason. V, J and clone size derive from that table, while D and trimming were established from the DNA sequence. The sample yields 150,000 to 200,000 clones; roughly 8% were counted once. Together, the top ten hold over 0.5% of the sample.

The TCR was taken from a woman between 18 and 30 years old with type 1 diabetes. The rearranged chain carries TRBV7-7 and TRBJ1-1; too little of a D gene remains to name it. The specimen was central memory CD4+ T cells from blood. Here the CDR3 is given as CASSLKPDTEAFF. The DNA reads TGTGCCAGCAGCTTAAAGCCTGACACTGAAGCTTTCTTT.